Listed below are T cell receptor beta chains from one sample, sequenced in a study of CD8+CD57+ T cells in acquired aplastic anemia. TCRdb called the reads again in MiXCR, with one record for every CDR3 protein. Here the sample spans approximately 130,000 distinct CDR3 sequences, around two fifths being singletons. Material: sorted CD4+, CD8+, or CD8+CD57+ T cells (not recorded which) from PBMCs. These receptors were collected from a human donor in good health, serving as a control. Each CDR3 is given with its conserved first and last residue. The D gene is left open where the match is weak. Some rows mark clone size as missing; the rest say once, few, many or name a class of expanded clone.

CASSFWQGSASFF	TGTGCCAGCAGTTTCTGGCAGGGTAGTGCGTCTTTCTTT	many	-	TRBV12-3/TRBV12-4	TRBJ1-1
CASRLQGEQYF	TGTGCCAGCCGTTTACAGGGCGAGCAGTACTTC	-	-	TRBV12-3/TRBV12-4	TRBJ2-7
CSASHRDEQFF	TGCAGTGCTAGCCACAGGGATGAGCAGTTCTTC	-	-	TRBV20-1	TRBJ2-1
CAVAGDTQYF	TGCGCGGTAGCGGGAGATACGCAGTATTTT	few	TRBD2	TRBV29-1	TRBJ2-3
CATSANLTDENYGYIF	TGTGCCACCAGTGCAAATTTAACAGACGAAAACTATGGCTACATCTTC	-	-	TRBV24-1	TRBJ1-2
CASSFAGAQETQYF	TGTGCCAGCAGCTTTGCAGGGGCCCAAGAGACCCAGTACTTC	many	-	TRBV11-2	TRBJ2-5
CASSTSGAGANVLTF	TGTGCCAGTAGTACCTCGGGGGCCGGGGCCAACGTCCTGACTTTC	many	-	TRBV19	TRBJ2-6
CASSDYTTEAFF	TGTGCCAGCAGTGATTATACGACTGAAGCTTTCTTT	few	-	TRBV25-1	TRBJ1-1
CASSEARNYGYTF	TGTGCCAGCAGTGAGGCGAGAAACTATGGCTACACCTTC	many	-	TRBV6-1	TRBJ1-2
CASRPTVSSDTQYF	TGTGCCAGCAGGCCCACAGTCTCCTCCGATACGCAGTATTTT	many	-	TRBV6-1	TRBJ2-3
CASSLEVGRGELFF	TGTGCCAGCAGCTTAGAGGTCGGACGCGGGGAGCTGTTTTTT	few	-	TRBV11-3	TRBJ2-2
CASSLEGTSSYEQYF	TGTGCCAGCAGCTTAGAGGGGACTAGCTCTTACGAGCAGTACTTC	many	TRBD2	TRBV11-2	TRBJ2-7
CASSMLGGPEAFF	TGTGCCAGTAGTATGTTAGGCGGACCTGAAGCTTTCTTT	many	-	TRBV19	TRBJ1-1
CASSELGINSPLRF	TGTGCCAGCAGTGAATTGGGGATTAATTCGCCCCTCCGCTTT	-	-	TRBV25-1	TRBJ1-6
CASSPRSRLCGYTF	TGTGCCAGCAGCCCTCGATCGCGCCTCTGTGGCTACACCTTC	-	-	TRBV12-3/TRBV12-4	TRBJ1-2
CASSRSSGLNTGELFF	TGTGCCAGCAGCCGCTCCTCGGGACTAAACACCGGGGAGCTGTTTTTT	many	TRBD2	TRBV14	TRBJ2-2
CATSDLRTVTNYGYTF	TGTGCCACCAGTGATCTTCGAACAGTCACTAACTATGGCTACACCTTC	many	-	TRBV24-1	TRBJ1-2
CSASSGGQGLGGYTF	TGCAGTGCTAGCTCGGGAGGACAGGGGTTGGGTGGCTACACCTTC	-	TRBD1	TRBV20-1	TRBJ1-2
CASSWTGAKNIQYF	TGTGCCAGCAGTTGGACAGGGGCCAAAAACATTCAGTACTTC	few	TRBD1	TRBV5-4	TRBJ2-4
CAISPTGLNTEAFF	TGTGCCATCAGCCCGACAGGCTTGAACACTGAAGCTTTCTTT	-	-	TRBV10-3	TRBJ1-1
CASSLGEIRGQLKTGELFF	TGTGCCAGCAGCTTAGGAGAGATTAGGGGACAGTTAAAGACCGGGGAGCTGTTTTTT	few	TRBD1	TRBV11-1	TRBJ2-2
CASSPTGGPMTGELFF	TGCGCCAGCAGCCCCACAGGGGGCCCGATGACCGGGGAGCTGTTTTTT	-	TRBD1	TRBV10-1	TRBJ2-2
CASSSERGIYEQYF	TGCGCCAGCAGCTCAGAGCGGGGGATCTACGAGCAGTACTTC	-	TRBD2	TRBV5-1	TRBJ2-7
CASDSSGRSETQYF	TGTGCCAGCGATTCTAGCGGGAGGTCAGAGACCCAGTACTTC	many	TRBD2	TRBV6-1	TRBJ2-5
CASRGNSNQPQHF	TGTGCCAGCAGGGGCAATAGCAATCAGCCCCAGCATTTT	many	-	TRBV7-2	TRBJ1-5
CASSARGQGANEQFF	TGTGCCAGCAGCGCAAGGGGACAGGGGGCCAATGAGCAGTTCTTC	many	TRBD1	TRBV7-9	TRBJ2-1
CATSRGGTDRNTIYF	TGTGCCACCAGCAGAGGAGGGACAGACAGAAACACCATATATTTT	-	TRBD1	TRBV15	TRBJ1-3
CASSQDWEDTQYF	TGTGCCAGCAGCCAAGATTGGGAAGATACGCAGTATTTT	many	-	TRBV3-1	TRBJ2-3
CASSESWGPYEQYF	TGCGCCAGCAGTGAGTCTTGGGGACCCTACGAGCAGTACTTC	few	-	TRBV10-2	TRBJ2-7
CASSFGASSYNEQFF	TGTGCCAGCAGCTTCGGGGCGAGCTCCTACAATGAGCAGTTCTTC	many	-	TRBV7-6	TRBJ2-1
CATSEPTSGEETQYF	TGTGCCACCAGTGAGCCGACTAGCGGGGAGGAGACCCAGTACTTC	few	TRBD2	TRBV24-1	TRBJ2-5
CASSIQGARDQPQHF	TGTGCCAGCAGTATTCAGGGGGCGCGGGATCAGCCCCAGCATTTT	-	TRBD1	TRBV5-5	TRBJ1-5
CASSAGDMNTEAFF	TGTGCCAGCAGCGCCGGGGACATGAACACTGAAGCTTTCTTT	-	-	TRBV9	TRBJ1-1
CASSPEAGIYGYTF	TGTGCCAGCAGCCCCGAGGCAGGGATCTATGGCTACACCTTC	few	-	TRBV7-9	TRBJ1-2
CSASVPGDFQETQYF	TGCAGTGCTAGTGTGCCTGGGGACTTCCAAGAGACCCAGTACTTC	many	-	TRBV20-1	TRBJ2-5
CASSFGQGPLARILRNTEAFF	TGCGCCAGCAGCTTCGGACAGGGCCCATTGGCTCGGATTTTGAGGAACACTGAAGCTTTCTTT	many	TRBD1	TRBV5-1	TRBJ1-1
CDSSFPGRPNTEAFF	TGTGACAGTAGCTTCCCCGGTAGGCCAAACACTGAAGCTTTCTTT	-	-	TRBV19	TRBJ1-1
CASSEYGTGVETQYF	TGTGCCAGCAGTGAATATGGTACGGGGGTAGAGACCCAGTACTTC	-	-	TRBV2	TRBJ2-5
CASSSASSNSPLHF	TGTGCCAGCAGTTCCGCCTCTTCTAACTCACCCCTCCACTTT	-	-	TRBV12-3/TRBV12-4	TRBJ1-6
CASSQGAGGSTGELFF	TGCGCCAGCAGCCAAGGAGCGGGAGGGAGCACCGGGGAGCTGTTTTTT	many	TRBD2	TRBV4-1	TRBJ2-2
CASSLKAGLYEQYF	TGCGCCAGCAGCTTAAAGGCTGGCCTCTACGAGCAGTACTTC	many	-	TRBV5-1	TRBJ2-7
CASRRETSPLHF	TGTGCCAGCAGAAGGGAGACTTCACCCCTCCACTTT	many	-	TRBV27	TRBJ1-6
CGVARRGNSQGYTF	TGCGGCGTTGCCAGACGGGGAAACTCACAGGGCTACACCTTC	-	-	TRBV29-1	TRBJ1-2
CASSLGLGSTDTQYF	TGTGCCAGCAGCCTGGGACTGGGAAGCACAGATACGCAGTATTTT	-	-	TRBV13	TRBJ2-3
CASSPTGGGETQYF	TGTGCCAGCAGCCCGACAGGGGGTGGAGAGACCCAGTACTTC	-	TRBD1	TRBV5-4	TRBJ2-5
CASSLNAGQKETQYF	TGTGCCAGCAGCTTAAACGCTGGGCAGAAAGAGACCCAGTACTTC	once	-	TRBV7-3	TRBJ2-5
CAISVQGGIYGYTF	TGTGCCATCAGTGTTCAGGGGGGGATCTATGGCTACACCTTC	-	TRBD1	TRBV10-3	TRBJ1-2
CASSWPTRDTQYF	TGTGCCAGCAGCTGGCCGACTAGAGATACGCAGTATTTT	few	-	TRBV7-2	TRBJ2-3